This T cell receptor beta chain came from a study of PD-1 blockade in mismatch repair-deficient tumors. J lost 4 bases, V lost 3 bases, and 4 bases had no gene match. The germline V gene encodes CDR1 SNHLY and CDR2 FYNNEI. This CDR3 has 14 residues. The assay was immunoSEQ multiplex PCR, and TCRdb's table has in-frame clones only and misses some. The sample records about 9,800 clones, more than 75% being singletons. This clone appeared a single time. As yet, its antigen is unknown. Time point defined: roughly 9-day in vitro stimulation with candidate neoantigen peptide 2. J is TRBJ2-5 and V is TRBV2; 8 nucleotides agree with TRBD1. The source is an adult with mismatch repair-deficient cancer. Specimen: cells cultured in vitro, collected from a patient treated with pembrolizumab. CDR3 bases: TGTGCCAGCAGTGATCGCAGGGGGCCAGAGACCCAGTACTTC. This sequence encodes CASSDRRGPETQYF.